These 15 T cell receptor beta chains originate from one sample sequenced in a study of graft-versus-host responses after intestinal transplantation. No antigens are known for them. Sequencing was performed with immunoSEQ multiplex PCR; in TCRdb, only in-frame clones are kept and a portion is missing. The sample has some 100,000 clones; 90% to 95% are singletons. The material was unstimulated CD8+ T cells sorted from spleen or lymph node cells, obtained before transplant. The origin of the receptors is a human donor who was the organ donor for an intestinal transplant.

The V call is TRBV27, the J call TRBJ1-2, with a weak D call TRBD1 (6 bases). CDR1 and CDR2 from the germline V gene are MNHEY and SMNVEV (reference sequence). The CDR3 is made up of 14 amino acids. The V end was cut by 11 bases, the J end by 5 bases, with 21 bases between. CDR3 protein: CAAAPDRIFYGYTF. CDR3 sequence (DNA): TGTGCCGCTGCCCCCGACAGGATCTTTTATGGCTACACCTTC.

This clone showed up just once. The rearrangement uses TRBV11-2 and TRBJ2-7; 7 bases agree with TRBD2. Germline CDR1 and CDR2: SGHAT and FQNNGV. J was trimmed by 1 base and V by 6 bases; bases with no gene match: 15. The CDR3 extends over 17 amino acids. The CDR3 sequence: CASRPALGSGNSYEQYF. CDR3 nucleotide sequence: TGTGCCAGCAGACCGGCCTTAGGGAGCGGGAATTCCTACGAGCAGTACTTC.

This chain joins TRBV4-3 and TRBJ2-1; 9 bases are a match to TRBD2. The CDR3 loop spans 17 amino acids. The V and J ends lost 0 bases and 8 bases, in that order; junction bases with no gene match: 11. Germline V gene lookup returns CDR1 LGHNA and CDR2 YSLEER. In DNA form, the CDR3 reads TGCGCCAGCAGCCAAGATCGCGCTAGCGGGATGGGTCATGAGCAGTTCTTC. The encoded protein is CASSQDRASGMGHEQFF.

The chain employs TRBV6-5 and TRBJ1-2, with 8 bases that match TRBD1. With 2 bases clipped from V and 6 bases from J, the junction kept 5 bases outside the gene matches. Per germline, CDR1 MNHEY and CDR2 SVGAGI. The CDR3 loop spans 14 amino acids. The CDR3, as DNA: TGTGCCAGCAGTTACCAACAGGGGGAAAATGGCTACACCTTC. Encoded protein: CASSYQQGENGYTF.

This clone was counted a few times. This rearrangement joins TRBV4-1 to TRBJ2-1; 7 bases are a match to TRBD2. This CDR3 has 14 residues. Germline CDR1 reads MGHRA; CDR2 reads YSYEKL. Trimming took 0 bases from V and 6 from J; bases not matched to a gene: 2. In DNA, the CDR3 is TGCGCCAGCAGCCAAGAGGGACTACTCAATGAGCAGTTCTTC. The encoded protein is CASSQEGLLNEQFF.

Concerning this clone: Relative to the germline gene, one junction end is altered; a read error may explain this. The V gene is TRBV7-2, the J gene TRBJ2-1, with 10 bases aligning to TRBD2. Germline assignment: CDR1 SGHTA and CDR2 FQGNSA. This CDR3 has 14 amino acids. CDR3 nucleotides: TGTGCCAGCAGCCTAGCGGGAGCCTACAATGAGCAGTTCTTC. Its translation: CASSLAGAYNEQFF.

J is TRBJ2-2 and V is TRBV9; D unclear. Germline V lookup: CDR1 SGDLS, CDR2 YYNGEE. The CDR3 sequence is 16 residues long. V was cut by 0 bases and J by 2 bases, with 11 bases left in between. CDR3 in DNA: TGTGCCAGCAGCGTAGGGTGGCAGACAAACACCGGGGAGCTGTTTTTT. It codes for CASSVGWQTNTGELFF.

V is TRBV9 and J is TRBJ2-5; D might be TRBD2 (5 bases). With the DNA end fitting TRBJ2-7 better, the J assignment may be wrong. Germline assignment: CDR1 SGDLS and CDR2 YYNGEE. CDR3 length: 14 residues. The CDR3 DNA reads TGTGCCAGCAGCCCCGGGGTACCGGACTACGAGCAGTACTTC. It is translated as CASSPGVPDYEQYF.

The chain links TRBV19 to TRBJ1-2; tentatively, D is TRBD1 (6 bases). The ends were cut back, 5 bases at V and 6 bases at J, with 7 bases in the middle. Per the germline V gene, CDR1 is LNHDA and CDR2 is SQIVND (reference sequence). The CDR3 runs 11 residues. The CDR3 loop is CASSAGDGYTF. The CDR3 coding sequence is TGTGCCAGTAGTGCAGGGGATGGCTACACCTTC.

The rearrangement links TRBV7-9 to TRBJ2-1; D is perhaps TRBD2 (5 bases). The CDR3 covers 16 residues. Trimming stripped 1 base from V and 4 bases from J, with 14 bases between. Germline CDR1 SEHNR, CDR2 FQNEAQ (reference sequence). The CDR3 spells CASSLGRGLQYNEQFF. The CDR3 DNA reads TGTGCCAGCAGCTTAGGCCGCGGGCTACAATACAATGAGCAGTTCTTC.

The chain is built from TRBV2 and TRBJ2-3, with 7 bases aligning to TRBD2. CDR1 SNHLY and CDR2 FYNNEI come from the germline V gene. V gave up 6 bases and J gave up 0 bases; unmatched junction bases: 18. The CDR3 sequence is 19 residues long. The CDR3 is CASSVVTLASGTSTDTQYF. CDR3 coding DNA: TGTGCCAGCAGCGTAGTGACGTTGGCTAGCGGAACTAGCACAGATACGCAGTATTTT.

The V gene is TRBV5-4, the J gene TRBJ2-7; maybe TRBD1 (8 bases). The CDR3 length is 16 residues. CDR1 is SGHNT and CDR2 is YYREEE in the germline V gene (reference sequence). Trimming took off 0 bases at V and 5 bases at J, with 18 bases between the two ends. In DNA form, the CDR3 reads TGTGCCAGCAGCTTGGGAGTTGGACAGGGAGGGCACGAGCAGTACTTC. Amino acids: CASSLGVGQGGHEQYF.

The rearrangement joins TRBV19 to TRBJ2-7; 9 nucleotides line up with TRBD1. Germline assignment: CDR1 LNHDA and CDR2 SQIVND (reference sequence). The ends lost 6 bases at V and 0 bases at J; junction bases unmatched: 6. This CDR3 contains 15 residues. The chain's CDR3 is CASSPRDRVSYEQYF. The CDR3 DNA sequence: TGTGCCAGTAGCCCCCGGGACAGGGTCTCCTACGAGCAGTACTTC.

The V call is TRBV7-9, the J call TRBJ2-1, with 12 bases that match TRBD2. The CDR3 runs to 16 residues. Germline V gene data show CDR1 as SEHNR and CDR2 as FQNEAQ (reference sequence). The V gene end was trimmed by 4 bases and the J gene end by 7 bases; junction bases not matched to a gene: 8. The DNA of the CDR3 is TGTGCCAGCAGCTCTTCTAGCGGGAGGGCCAGGAATGAGCAGTTCTTC. Protein product: CASSSSSGRARNEQFF.

The CDR3 is CASSSVTSGTYNEQFF. DNA for the CDR3: TGTGCCAGCAGCTCCGTTACTAGCGGGACCTACAATGAGCAGTTCTTC. This chain connects TRBV13 to TRBJ2-1; 10 bases align to TRBD2. CDR3 length: 16 amino acids. The V gene end was trimmed by 4 bases and the J gene end by 2 bases; junction bases not matched to a gene: 5. Germline-derived CDR1 and CDR2 are PRHDT and FYEKMQ (reference sequence).